Listed here are 11 T cell receptor beta chains from one sample, sequenced in a study of regulatory T cells in long-lasting Graves disease (dated by TCRdb to about 2021). The sample's time point, from its label and the paper: newly diagnosed GD, antithyroid drugs for less than 3 months. For both TCR sequencing and RNA sequencing, RNA was extracted from PBMCs in TRIzol. Library method: multiplex PCR. TCRdb records Illumina HiSeq 4000 as the sequencer. iRepertoire HTBI primers and Arm-PCR amplification of CDR3 regions were used to construct TCR beta libraries. In TCRdb, the public reads were trimmed at Q25 with fastp and aligned with MiXCR, with productive beta chains retained. Rows are unified per CDR3 protein, each entry keeping the most common DNA and genes. In this sample the table shows about 610,000 distinct CDR3 sequences, 16% of which occur a single time. The ten most abundant clones make up approximately 12% of the sample.

The sample was also reused in another study, on T cells in Graves' hyperthyroidism and ophthalmopathy.

Here the sequenced sample was peripheral blood mononuclear cells (PBMCs), taken at new diagnosis, from a patient treated with antithyroid drugs. The receptors here all came from a man aged 18-30 years with Graves disease. Donor details come from another sample of the same person, matched by shared clones.

The chain recombines TRBV29-1 with TRBJ2-7; D might be TRBD2 (6 bases). Germline CDR1 reads SQVTM; CDR2 reads ANQGSEA. V lost 7 bases and J 3 bases, leaving 22 bases between the germline ends. The CDR3 is made up of 15 amino acids. Written as DNA, the CDR3 is TGCAGCGCCGTCGTTCCGGGGGTAAATGACTACGAGCAGTACTTC. Residues: CSAVVPGVNDYEQYF.

This clonotype was found many times. The rearrangement joins TRBV6-1 to TRBJ2-1; unclear D gene. Germline V gene data show CDR1 as MNHNS and CDR2 as SASEGT. V was shortened by 8 bases and J by 1 base, with 12 bases between the two germline ends. The CDR3 is made up of 14 amino acids. Here the CDR3 reads CASHREFSYNEQFF. As DNA, the CDR3 is TGTGCCAGCCACCGAGAGTTTTCCTACAATGAGCAGTTCTTC.

This sequence joins TRBV7-3 and TRBJ2-7, with 8 positions matching TRBD1. Germline V lookup: CDR1 SGHTA, CDR2 FQGTGA. The CDR3 totals 15 residues. With 1 base clipped from V and 6 bases from J, the junction kept 8 bases outside the gene matches. The CDR3 reads CASSLRQGALGEQYF. The CDR3 coding sequence is TGTGCCAGCAGCTTAAGGCAGGGGGCTCTGGGCGAGCAGTACTTC.

This clonotype was counted at least ten times. The gene calls are TRBV29-1 and TRBJ1-2, with 8 bases aligning to TRBD1. CDR3 length: 14 amino acids. The trim removed 8 bases at V and 0 bases at J, leaving 8 bases unmatched. CDR1 and CDR2 from the germline V gene are SQVTM and ANQGSEA. The chain's CDR3 is CSTRDRRANYGYTF. CDR3 DNA: TGCAGCACCCGGGACAGGAGAGCTAACTATGGCTACACCTTC.

The J gene is TRBJ2-2, the V gene TRBV7-3; D gene uncertain. V was shortened by 5 bases and J by 5 bases, with 9 bases between the two germline ends. This CDR3 comprises 13 residues. CDR1 is SGHTA, CDR2 FQGTGA, per germline. CDR3 region: CASSLIETGELFF. Here the CDR3 DNA reads TGTGCCAGCAGCCTAATAGAAACCGGGGAGCTGTTTTTT.

DNA for the CDR3: TGCGCCAGCAAATTGAGCGCGGAGCTATACGAGCAGTACTTC. This sequence encodes CASKLSAELYEQYF. The chain has TRBV5-1 and TRBJ2-7; no definite D call. The CDR3 runs to 14 residues. From germline, CDR1 is SGHRS and CDR2 YFSETQ. Trimming removed 6 bases from V and 4 bases from J, with 17 bases in between.

This clonotype was found a few times. The chain couples TRBV9 to TRBJ2-7; D unclear. Per the germline V gene, CDR1 is SGDLS and CDR2 is YYNGEE. The V gene lost 3 bases and the J gene lost 0 bases, with 10 bases spanning the gap. The CDR3 consists of 14 residues. CDR3 bases: TGTGCCAGCAGCGCAGCCGCCAGCTCCTACGAGCAGTACTTC. Translated: CASSAAASSYEQYF.

Of note for this clonotype: Given a much more abundant clone one base away, this may be a read error. A read error is likely, as this CDR3 ends without the conserved phenylalanine or tryptophan. The V and J genes are TRBV7-8 and TRBJ1-5; D unclear. V was cut by 2 bases and J by 2 bases, with 10 bases left in between. Germline V CDR1 and CDR2: SGHVS, FQNEAQ. The CDR3 covers 15 residues. CDR3 in DNA: TGTGCCAGCAGCTTACAAGCGTATCGCAATCAGCCCCAGCATTTG. Translated, it gives CASSLQAYRNQPQHL.

This chain links TRBV5-6 with TRBJ1-5; D is perhaps TRBD1 (6 bases). Germline lookup yields CDR1 SGHDT and CDR2 YYEEEE. The CDR3 length is 15 residues. V lost 3 bases and J 2 bases, leaving 12 bases between the germline ends. Here the CDR3 DNA reads TGTGCCAGCAGCTCGGACAGTTCGGGCAATCAGCCCCAGCATTTT. Translation: CASSSDSSGNQPQHF.

This clonotype showed up many times. This rearrangement joins TRBV30 to TRBJ1-1; D gene unclear. V was trimmed by 8 bases and J by 0 bases, leaving 10 bases between them. In germline, CDR1 is GTSNPN, CDR2 SVGIG (reference sequence). The CDR3 sequence is 12 residues long. The CDR3 sequence: CAGTAMNTEAFF. CDR3 coding DNA: TGTGCCGGAACGGCCATGAACACTGAAGCTTTCTTT.

Only a few counts were recorded for this clonotype. As DNA, the CDR3 is TGCAGTGCTAGAGACCCCCAAGGAGGCAATCAGCCCCAGCATTTT. It is translated as CSARDPQGGNQPQHF. The chain is built from TRBV20-1 and TRBJ1-5, with D unresolved. The CDR3 has 15 residues. In germline, CDR1 is DFQATT, CDR2 SNEGSKA (reference sequence). Trimming pared 0 bases from V and 2 bases from J, leaving 11 bases between.